The 21 T cell receptor beta chains below all came from one sample that was sequenced in a study of OX40 agonist ivuxolimab in advanced cancers. Clones were sequenced by immunoSEQ multiplex PCR, and TCRdb holds only the in-frame ones, with some missing. The sample records about 58,000 clones, roughly 88% being singletons. The source material was CD4+ or CD8+ T cells sorted from blood, sampled in a trial of the OX40 agonist ivuxolimab. These receptors came from an adult with an advanced solid tumor such as melanoma, head and neck, liver or kidney cancer.

This clone was found once. J is TRBJ2-3 and V is TRBV15, with TRBD2 matching 8 bases. The CDR3 runs to 17 residues. The junction had 7 bases not matched to a gene; V was cut back by 2 bases and J by 0 bases. Germline assignment: CDR1 LNHNV and CDR2 YYDKDF (reference sequence). CDR3 nucleotide sequence: TGTGCCACCAGCAGACCAACTAGCGGAGCTAGCACAGATACGCAGTATTTT. Encoded protein: CATSRPTSGASTDTQYF.

The chain recombines TRBV7-2 with TRBJ2-5, with TRBD2 matching 10 bases. CDR1 is SGHTA and CDR2 is FQGNSA in the germline V gene. CDR3 size: 14 residues. V was clipped by 3 bases and J by 5 bases; unmatched bases: 3. CDR3 protein: CASSFSLAGETQYF. CDR3 bases: TGTGCCAGCAGCTTTTCACTAGCGGGGGAGACCCAGTACTTC.

The CDR3 DNA follows: TGTGCCAGCTCACCATCCCCGGGGGCCGGGGAGACCCAGTACTTC. It is translated as CASSPSPGAGETQYF. The V and J genes are TRBV18 and TRBJ2-5, with D possibly called TRBD1 or TRBD2 (6 bases each). Trimming stripped 2 bases from V and 5 bases from J, with 15 bases between. In germline, CDR1 is KGHSH, CDR2 LQKENI. This CDR3 is built from 15 residues.

This clone is a singleton in its sample. This chain links TRBV18 with TRBJ2-5; 9 nucleotides line up with TRBD2. This CDR3 is 16 amino acids long. The V gene end was trimmed by 2 bases and the J gene end by 2 bases; junction bases not matched to a gene: 6. CDR1 and CDR2 (germline): KGHSH, LQKENI. In DNA form, the CDR3 reads TGTGCCAGCTCACCAAGGCCGACTAGCGGACAAGAGACCCAGTACTTC. It encodes CASSPRPTSGQETQYF.

This clone has only a few counts. The rearrangement joins TRBV7-2 to TRBJ1-3, with TRBD1 matching over 9 bases. V gave up 4 bases and J gave up 4 bases; unmatched junction bases: 5. In germline, CDR1 is SGHTA, CDR2 FQGNSA. The CDR3 is 15 amino acids. In nucleotides, the CDR3 is TGTGCCAGCAGCTACGGGACAGGGAAGGGAAACACCATATATTTT. As protein: CASSYGTGKGNTIYF.

The V and J genes are TRBV6-5 and TRBJ2-2; D is perhaps TRBD1 or TRBD2 (6 bases each). The CDR3 loop spans 13 amino acids. Germline CDR1 reads MNHEY; CDR2 reads SVGAGI. V lost 10 bases and J 12 bases, leaving 21 bases between the germline ends. CDR3 protein: CATVGHVGGKLFF. Here the CDR3 DNA reads TGTGCCACCGTGGGACATGTCGGAGGGAAGCTGTTTTTT.

The chain combines TRBV6-5 with TRBJ2-1; D uncertain. V lost 0 bases to trimming and J lost 7 bases, with 7 bases between them. The length of the CDR3 is 13 residues. Per germline, CDR1 MNHEY and CDR2 SVGAGI. This CDR3 is CASSYSWLNEQFF. CDR3 in DNA: TGTGCCAGCAGTTACTCGTGGCTGAATGAGCAGTTCTTC.

The chain uses TRBV5-5 and TRBJ2-7; 9 positions agree with TRBD1. J was trimmed by 4 bases and V by 5 bases; bases with no gene match: 10. The germline gives CDR1 SGHKS, CDR2 YYEKEE (reference sequence). The CDR3 is 15 amino acids. CDR3: CASRPYRDRVYEQYF. The CDR3 nucleotides read TGTGCCAGCAGGCCGTACCGGGACAGGGTTTACGAGCAGTACTTC.

Here the CDR3 reads CASSQDRAGRGNQPQHF. The CDR3 DNA follows: TGCGCCAGCAGCCAAGATAGGGCAGGGAGAGGCAATCAGCCCCAGCATTTT. J is TRBJ1-5 and V is TRBV4-1; possible D gene TRBD1, 5 bases. The CDR3 totals 17 residues. Trimming pared 0 bases from V and 2 bases from J, leaving 14 bases between. Germline CDR1 MGHRA, CDR2 YSYEKL.

V gene TRBV10-3 combines with J gene TRBJ2-1; D is uncertain. CDR3 size: 15 residues. From germline, CDR1 is ENHRY and CDR2 SYGVKD. Trimming took off 3 bases at V and 8 bases at J, with 17 bases between the two ends. This CDR3 is CAISDSLRSTHEQFF. The DNA of the CDR3 is TGTGCCATCAGTGATTCACTTCGCAGTACTCATGAGCAGTTCTTC.

The CDR3, as DNA: TGCGCCAGCAGCCAACCGGGTTATGGGGAAAAACTGTTTTTT. Translation gives CASSQPGYGEKLFF. The genes are TRBV4-3 and TRBJ1-4; D call uncertain. This CDR3 has 14 amino acids. Germline V gene sequence: CDR1 LGHNA, CDR2 YSLEER. The ends were cut back, 2 bases at V and 8 bases at J, with 12 bases in the middle.

The chain employs TRBV19 and TRBJ2-5, with 7 bases fitting TRBD2. The J call may be incorrect, as the DNA end agrees better with TRBJ2-7. CDR3 size: 16 residues. Germline V lookup: CDR1 LNHDA, CDR2 SQIVND (reference sequence). For the CDR3, the DNA is TGTGCCAGTAGTCCAAGATCTAGCGGCGCCTACCACGAGCAGTACTTC. Protein sequence: CASSPRSSGAYHEQYF.

The chain carries TRBV30 and TRBJ2-5, with a tentative D call TRBD2 (6 bases). V was shortened by 3 bases and J by 3 bases, with 17 bases between the two germline ends. The length of the CDR3 is 15 residues. CDR1 and CDR2 (germline): GTSNPN, SVGIG (reference sequence). Here the CDR3 reads CAWSAIFSGEETQYF. CDR3 nucleotide sequence: TGTGCCTGGAGCGCAATTTTTAGCGGAGAAGAGACCCAGTACTTC.

V is TRBV2 and J is TRBJ1-5; D perhaps matches TRBD1 (5 bases). Germline-derived CDR1 and CDR2 are SNHLY and FYNNEI. The CDR3 totals 13 residues. V was clipped by 6 bases and J by 5 bases, with 11 bases between them. This CDR3 reads CASRSEGYQPQHF. DNA for the CDR3: TGTGCCAGCAGATCGGAGGGGTATCAGCCCCAGCATTTT.

The CDR3 DNA is TGCGCCAGCAGCTTGGAGACCCAGGGTTCCGAGCAGTACTTC. Residues: CASSLETQGSEQYF. This sequence joins TRBV5-1 and TRBJ2-7; perhaps TRBD1 as D (5 bases). The V end was cut by 0 bases, the J end by 6 bases, with 13 bases between. From germline, CDR1 is SGHRS and CDR2 YFSETQ. The length of the CDR3 is 14 residues.

This chain joins TRBV7-2 and TRBJ2-7; D is perhaps TRBD2 (7 bases). V shed 3 bases and J shed 3 bases, with 24 bases lying between them. The CDR3 consists of 18 residues. Germline CDR1 reads SGHTA; CDR2 reads FQGNSA. CDR3 in DNA: TGTGCCAGCAGCTTTAAGATGGCCCTGGGGGCGGGAGACTACGAGCAGTACTTC. It yields the protein CASSFKMALGAGDYEQYF.

V usage is TRBV11-1 and J usage is TRBJ2-1; weak D call: TRBD1 (6 bases). The ends were cut back, 5 bases at V and 4 bases at J, with 15 bases in the middle. The CDR3 length is 15 residues. The germline V gene has CDR1 SGHAT and CDR2 FQDESV (reference sequence). CDR3 protein: CASSPGQFRYNEQFF. In nucleotides, the CDR3 is TGTGCCAGCAGCCCCGGACAGTTTAGATACAATGAGCAGTTCTTC.

J is TRBJ2-7 and V is TRBV13; 9 bases are a match to TRBD1. The trim removed 5 bases at V and 5 bases at J, leaving 10 bases unmatched. Germline loops: CDR1 PRHDT, CDR2 FYEKMQ (reference sequence). This CDR3 has 15 amino acids. CDR3 loop: CASSQTWDRVHEQYF. For the CDR3, the DNA is TGTGCCAGCAGCCAAACCTGGGACAGGGTCCACGAGCAGTACTTC.

This clone was observed a few times. This CDR3 is CASSLGTGAPNTGELFF. The CDR3 DNA sequence: TGTGCCAGCAGCTTGGGAACAGGGGCCCCGAACACCGGGGAGCTGTTTTTT. V is TRBV5-8 and J is TRBJ2-2; 7 bases map to TRBD1. Per the germline V gene, CDR1 is SGHTS and CDR2 is YDEGEE. V lost 0 bases, J lost 0 bases, and 5 bases stayed unmatched. The CDR3 sequence is 17 residues long.

The gene calls are TRBV5-4 and TRBJ2-1; no clear D. The germline V gene encodes CDR1 SGHNT and CDR2 YYREEE (reference sequence). The CDR3 length is 14 residues. V lost 3 bases and J lost 6, with 13 bases in between. The CDR3 DNA is TGTGCCAGCAGCTCCCGACTCGCGAGCAATGAGCAGTTCTTC. It is translated as CASSSRLASNEQFF.

The CDR3 bases are TGTGCCAGCAGCTCTCTTGGACAGGGAAGCGATGAGCAGTTCTTC. Its translation: CASSSLGQGSDEQFF. The chain carries TRBV5-6 and TRBJ2-1, with 8 bases identical to TRBD1. Germline V gene lookup returns CDR1 SGHDT and CDR2 YYEEEE. Trimming took 3 bases from V and 8 from J; bases not matched to a gene: 10. The CDR3 has 15 residues.